Shown below are 23 T cell receptor beta chains from a single sample sequenced in a study of blood T cells in healthy people across ages. Using a J-beta primer mix together with a sample-barcoded 5' primer, a second PCR was run for roughly 7 to 12 cycles. Each CDR3 protein is one row after TCRdb ran MiXCR on the 5' RACE reads. The table includes some 750,000 distinct CDR3 sequences, about a fifth detected once. Sequenced sample: blood. The receptors shown here come from a man between 65 and 85 years old in good health.

In its sample, this clonotype was seen a few times. The gene calls are TRBV20-1 and TRBJ2-3, with 7 nucleotides matching TRBD2. Per the germline V gene, CDR1 is DFQATT and CDR2 is SNEGSKA (reference sequence). V shed 5 bases and J 0 bases; nucleotides not matched to a gene: 2. The CDR3 consists of 13 residues. CDR3 sequence (DNA): TGCAGTGCTGTTAGCGGGAGCACAGATACGCAGTATTTT. This encodes CSAVSGSTDTQYF.

The chain employs TRBV7-9 and TRBJ1-2; no reliable D call. Trimming removed 5 bases at V and 8 bases at J, with 18 bases between. Germline values: CDR1 SEHNR, CDR2 FQNEAQ (reference sequence). The CDR3 length is 14 residues. The CDR3 spells CASSTARTLDGYTF. The DNA for the CDR3 is TGTGCCAGCAGCACGGCTCGGACTTTAGACGGCTACACCTTC. Supplemented by reference TRBV7-9 and TRBJ1-2, the full variable domain reads DTGVSQNPRHKITKRGQNVTFRCDPISEHNRLYWYRQTLGQGPEFLTYFQNEAQLEKSRLLSDRFSAERPKGSFSTLEIQRTEQGDSAMYLCASSTARTLDGYTFGSGTRLTVV.

This clonotype was observed a few times. The CDR3: CSVESLVGSANTGELFF. Written as DNA, the CDR3 is TGCAGCGTTGAATCCTTGGTGGGCAGCGCGAACACCGGGGAGCTGTTTTTT. This chain links TRBV29-1 with TRBJ2-2; D gene ambiguous. Trimming took off 2 bases at V and 0 bases at J, with 16 bases between the two ends. CDR1 and CDR2 from the germline V gene are SQVTM and ANQGSEA. The CDR3 has 17 amino acids.

The V and J genes are TRBV4-1 and TRBJ2-2; D remains ambiguous. The germline V gene encodes CDR1 MGHRA and CDR2 YSYEKL. This CDR3 region has 15 residues. Trimming took 0 bases from V and 7 from J, leaving 12 bases between them. As DNA, the CDR3 is TGCGCCAGCAGCCAAGATCTTGGTATCGGCGGGGAGCTGTTTTTT. Translation: CASSQDLGIGGELFF.

This clonotype was found once. The chain carries TRBV7-9 and TRBJ2-3; D ambiguous. This CDR3 is 15 amino acids long. Deletions cut 10 bases from V and 1 base from J, with 18 bases between. Germline CDR1 and CDR2: SEHNR and FQNEAQ (reference sequence). The CDR3 sequence is CATAAESLGTDTQYF. Written as DNA, the CDR3 is TGTGCCACCGCGGCAGAGTCGCTGGGCACAGATACGCAGTATTTT.

A few counts support this clonotype. The rearrangement links TRBV10-3 to TRBJ2-3; D perhaps matches TRBD2 (6 bases). Germline CDR1 reads ENHRY; CDR2 reads SYGVKD. This CDR3 has 13 residues. V shed 3 bases and J shed 3 bases, with 7 bases lying between them. CDR3 sequence (DNA): TGTGCCATCAGTGACGCGGGAACAGATACGCAGTATTTT. Translating it yields CAISDAGTDTQYF.

V is TRBV6-5 and J is TRBJ1-2; no clear D. The germline V gene has CDR1 MNHEY and CDR2 SVGAGI. The CDR3 contains 15 residues. Trimming took 0 bases from V and 4 from J, leaving 12 bases between them. This chain's CDR3 is CASSYSFARFYGYTF. DNA of the CDR3: TGTGCCAGCAGTTACTCATTCGCCAGGTTCTATGGCTACACCTTC.

The V and J genes are TRBV6-5 and TRBJ2-5; D uncertain. Judging by the DNA end, TRBJ2-7 fits better; the J call may be wrong. CDR1 is MNHEY, CDR2 SVGAGI, per germline. This CDR3 spans 14 amino acids. The CDR3: CASSEDGSSYEQYF. In nucleotides, the CDR3 is TGTGCCAGCAGTGAGGACGGAAGCTCCTACGAGCAGTACTTC.

The sample holds a few counts of this clonotype. This chain connects TRBV13 to TRBJ2-5; 10 bases fit TRBD1. The CDR3 totals 15 residues. Unmatched junction bases numbered 5, after V lost 2 bases and J lost 5 bases. Germline CDR1 PRHDT, CDR2 FYEKMQ (reference sequence). The CDR3: CASSLLGQGMETQYF. Here the CDR3 DNA reads TGTGCCAGCAGCTTATTGGGACAGGGGATGGAGACCCAGTACTTC.

This chain connects TRBV5-1 to TRBJ2-1; weak D call: TRBD2 (5 bases). Trimming cost V 0 bases and J 8 bases, with 15 bases left between them. CDR1 is SGHRS and CDR2 is YFSETQ in the germline V gene. This CDR3 has 15 residues. In DNA, the CDR3 is TGCGCCAGCAGCTTGGTCGCCGGGGAGTACGATGAGCAGTTCTTC. Its protein is CASSLVAGEYDEQFF.

The genes are TRBV6-5 and TRBJ2-5; 8 positions agree with TRBD2. The better agreement between TRBJ2-1 and the DNA end casts doubt on the J call. In germline, CDR1 is MNHEY, CDR2 SVGAGI. This CDR3 contains 19 residues. The CDR3 DNA is TGTGCCAGCAGTTACCGAGGGGCTAGCGGGCCGATGGTCCGTCATGAGCAGTTCTTC. Translated: CASSYRGASGPMVRHEQFF.

The chain has TRBV12-3 or TRBV12-4 and TRBJ2-5; possibly TRBD2 for D (8 bases). The DNA matches TRBJ2-1 better at its end, which makes the J call doubtful. This CDR3 region has 16 residues. The CDR3 nucleotides read TGTGCCAGCAACCTAAGGGGGCGGGGGGAATTCGGTGAGCAGTTCTTC. As protein: CASNLRGRGEFGEQFF.

The V call is TRBV21-1, the J call TRBJ2-7. TRBV21-1 is a pseudogene. This CDR3 region has 18 residues. This chain's CDR3 is CASSKVPVVTIRSFEQYF. DNA of the CDR3: TGTGCCAGCAGCAAAGTTCCAGTTGTCACGATCAGGTCGTTCGAGCAGTACTTC.

The chain couples TRBV29-1 to TRBJ2-1, with D perhaps given as TRBD1 or TRBD2 (6 bases each). The CDR3 is 14 residues long. The V gene lost 7 bases and the J gene lost 0 bases, with 13 bases spanning the gap. CDR1 is SQVTM, CDR2 ANQGSEA, per germline. CDR3 bases: TGCAGCGCTGGGCCGGGGGCCTCCTACAATGAGCAGTTCTTC. This gives the protein CSAGPGASYNEQFF.

J is TRBJ2-5 and V is TRBV20-1, with 11 bases aligning to TRBD2. This CDR3 contains 15 residues. The ends lost 3 bases at V and 7 bases at J; junction bases unmatched: 10. CDR1 and CDR2 (germline): DFQATT, SNEGSKA (reference sequence). CDR3 coding DNA: TGCAGTGCTAGGGTTAGCGGGGGGGTACTCATGACCCAGTACTTC. It yields the protein CSARVSGGVLMTQYF.

This clonotype has more than one count but fewer than ten. V and J are TRBV5-1 and TRBJ1-4; D unclear. V lost 2 bases to trimming and J lost 4 bases, with 15 bases between them. From germline, CDR1 is SGHRS and CDR2 YFSETQ. This CDR3 contains 16 residues. The CDR3 coding sequence is TGCGCCAGCAGCTTTGCCTTGGGGAGCGGTAATGAAAAACTGTTTTTT. This encodes CASSFALGSGNEKLFF.

This sequence joins TRBV5-1 and TRBJ1-2, with TRBD1 identical over 8 bases. Germline V gene lookup returns CDR1 SGHRS and CDR2 YFSETQ. CDR3 length: 18 amino acids. V lost 0 bases to trimming and J lost 8 bases; unmatched junction nucleotides: 18. The CDR3 DNA reads TGCGCCAGCAGCTTGGCCGCTCCAAGTCAGGGGGCGCGCATCGGCTACACCTTC. Its translation: CASSLAAPSQGARIGYTF.

This clonotype was seen more than once but under ten times. This chain links TRBV30 with TRBJ1-5; no clear D gene. Trimming removed 2 bases from V and 0 bases from J, with 8 bases in between. CDR3 length: 14 amino acids. Looked up from germline, CDR1 is GTSNPN and CDR2 is SVGIG (reference sequence). DNA of the CDR3: TGTGCCTGGAGTAAGGGTTATAGCAATCAGCCCCAGCATTTT. It specifies CAWSKGYSNQPQHF.

In this sample, this clonotype turned up a few times. This chain joins TRBV12-3 or TRBV12-4 and TRBJ1-2; a weak D match, TRBD1 (5 bases). The CDR3 runs 15 residues. V gave up 8 bases and J gave up 4 bases, with 20 bases separating them. CDR3 residues: CASSSREWGSYGYTF. The CDR3 coding sequence is TGTGCCAGCTCCTCAAGGGAGTGGGGGAGCTATGGCTACACCTTC.

This clonotype was recorded a few times. This chain connects TRBV11-2 to TRBJ2-7, with D uncertain. The V and J ends lost 2 bases and 0 bases respectively, with 5 bases between them. This CDR3 has 13 residues. Germline values: CDR1 SGHAT, CDR2 FQNNGV. CDR3 bases: TGTGCCAGCAGCTTAATAAGCTCCTACGAGCAGTACGTC. As protein: CASSLISSYEQYV.

Of note for this clonotype: A junction end diverges from the germline sequence, so it may reflect a read error. This chain links TRBV18 with TRBJ1-4; possible D gene TRBD1, 5 bases. In germline, CDR1 is KGHSH, CDR2 LQKENI. This CDR3 comprises 16 residues. The CDR3 loop is CAGSRPAGGANEKLFF. The CDR3, as DNA: TGTGCCGGCTCACGCCCGGCTGGGGGGGCTAATGAAAAACTGTTTTTT.

This clonotype was seen only a few times. The junction differs from germline at one of its ends, possibly a read error. The chain recombines TRBV3-1 with TRBJ2-7; the D is unclear. The CDR3 length is 14 residues. The germline V gene has CDR1 LGHDT and CDR2 YNNKEL (reference sequence). CDR3 sequence: CAGSQSTMSYEQYF. DNA for the CDR3: TGTGCCGGCAGCCAGTCTACTATGTCCTACGAGCAGTACTTC.

Concerning this clonotype: One junction end disagrees with the germline gene, perhaps due to a read error. CDR3 nucleotides: TGTGCCAGCAGTTACCCTAACAGAGAAGCGAACCCCGGGGAGCTGTTTTTT. Translated: CASSYPNREANPGELFF. The chain combines TRBV6-5 with TRBJ2-2; D gene uncertain. The CDR3 consists of 17 residues. CDR1 is MNHEY, CDR2 SVGAGI, per germline.